This TCR beta chain was recorded in a study of blood T cells in healthy people across ages. Germline-derived CDR1 and CDR2 are SEHNR and FQNEAQ (reference sequence). V was clipped by 8 bases and J by 8 bases; unmatched bases: 13. The CDR3 runs 15 residues. A sample-barcoded 5' primer and a J-beta primer mix were used in a second PCR of roughly 7 to 12 cycles. Each CDR3 protein is one row after TCRdb ran MiXCR on the 5' RACE reads. The table has around 2 million distinct CDR3 sequences, about two fifths seen once. The receptor was isolated from a human donor in good health. V and J are TRBV7-9 and TRBJ2-1; TRBD2 agrees at 9 bases. The sample consisted of blood. The DNA of the CDR3 is TGTGCCAGCCCCCACCCCTTGCGGGGGGGCCATGAGCAGTTCTTC. Protein: CASPHPLRGGHEQFF.